In its sample, the clone carrying this T cell receptor (beta chain) was seen a few times. As yet, its antigen is unknown. This specimen belongs to a study of blood T cells in healthy people across ages. Overall study results and limits: It was the long-lived donors that had more naive CD4+ cells and higher diversity than aged donors.

The CDR3 sequence is 15 residues long. Germline-derived CDR1 and CDR2 are KGHDR and SFDVKD. V was pared by 5 bases and J by 0 bases, with 11 bases between. Next came a second PCR, run for about 6 to 12 cycles, which used a sample-barcoded 5' primer along with a J-beta primer mix. TCRdb recomputed calls from the 5' RACE reads with MiXCR, one row per CDR3 protein. The data contain 750,000 to 850,000 distinct CDR3 sequences, roughly 25% of them seen just once; the ten biggest clones take up 3% to 4.5%. The same sample was also studied in work on T cells of mothers and their children.

The sequencing input was blood. The receptor's source is a boy between 10 and 17 years old in good health. The rearrangement uses TRBV24-1 and TRBJ2-3; D unclear. The CDR3 reads CATSARHVSTDTQYF. The CDR3 coding sequence is TGTGCCACCAGTGCGCGGCATGTTAGCACAGATACGCAGTATTTT.